Shown below are 9 T cell receptor beta chains from a single sample sequenced in a study of T cell responses to AZD1222 COVID-19 vaccine. Here immunoSEQ multiplex PCR was the method, and the copy in TCRdb shows in-frame clones only, minus some. Of around 80,000 clones detected, 90% appear once; the ten largest clones hold 5.2%. Material: peripheral blood, obtained on day 0 of AZD1222 vaccination. The source is an adult in good health.

The chain has TRBV7-9 and TRBJ2-1; D not certain. The CDR3 is made up of 15 amino acids. Trimming left V 4 bases short and J 7 bases short, with 17 bases between. Looked up from germline, CDR1 is SEHNR and CDR2 is FQNEAQ (reference sequence). This CDR3 reads CASSSGGGYSNEQFF. DNA of the CDR3: TGTGCCAGCAGCTCCGGCGGTGGCTATAGTAATGAGCAGTTCTTC. The full variable domain, completed using reference TRBV7-9 and TRBJ2-1, is DTGVSQNPRHKITKRGQNVTFRCDPISEHNRLYWYRQTLGQGPEFLTYFQNEAQLEKSRLLSDRFSAERPKGSFSTLEIQRTEQGDSAMYLCASSSGGGYSNEQFFGPGTRLTVL.

The J gene is TRBJ1-2, the V gene TRBV2, with D possibly being TRBD1 (5 bases). Germline V gives CDR1 SNHLY, CDR2 FYNNEI. This CDR3 comprises 16 residues. Trimming cost V 6 bases and J 1 base, with 18 bases left between them. The CDR3 protein is CASSPPGLSFNYGYTF. The CDR3 coding sequence is TGTGCCAGCAGCCCCCCGGGACTCTCCTTTAACTATGGCTACACCTTC.

The genes are TRBV2 and TRBJ1-5; no reliable D call. Trimming took 1 base from V and 7 from J, leaving 8 bases between them. Germline-derived CDR1 and CDR2 are SNHLY and FYNNEI. CDR3 length: 13 amino acids. This chain's CDR3 is CASSEGLGQPQHF. CDR3 in DNA: TGTGCCAGCAGTGAAGGGCTCGGGCAGCCCCAGCATTTT.

The chain uses TRBV19 and TRBJ2-6; 9 bases agree with TRBD1. CDR3 size: 15 residues. Germline trimming cut 6 bases from V and 2 bases from J; bases unmatched to any gene: 2. The germline gives CDR1 LNHDA, CDR2 SQIVND (reference sequence). CDR3 nucleotide sequence: TGTGCCAGTAGCGGGGACAGGGCTGGGGCCAACGTCCTGACTTTC. It translates to CASSGDRAGANVLTF.

The rearrangement uses TRBV12-3 or TRBV12-4 and TRBJ1-4; D may be TRBD1 (6 bases). V was pared by 4 bases and J by 8 bases, with 8 bases between. This CDR3 region has 12 residues. CDR3 DNA sequence: TGTGCCAGCAGTTCCGGGACAGAAAAACTGTTTTTT. The encoded protein is CASSSGTEKLFF.

This chain connects TRBV6-5 to TRBJ1-4; D call uncertain. CDR3 length: 14 amino acids. The germline V and J ends were trimmed by 4 bases and 3 bases, with 9 bases remaining between them. Germline-derived CDR1 and CDR2 are MNHEY and SVGAGI. This CDR3 is CASSWRAANEKLFF. The CDR3 nucleotides read TGTGCCAGCAGTTGGAGGGCCGCTAATGAAAAACTGTTTTTT.

This clone showed up just a few times. The J gene is TRBJ1-5, the V gene TRBV21-1; the D segment call TRBD1 is taken from the table without a DNA check. TRBV21-1 is listed as a pseudogene. The CDR3 totals 19 residues. The CDR3 sequence: CASSKILTGGAEGNQPQHF. In DNA, the CDR3 is TGTGCCAGCAGCAAAATTTTAACAGGGGGCGCAGAGGGCAATCAGCCCCAGCATTTT.

The rearrangement uses TRBV19 and TRBJ2-1, with D maybe TRBD2 (6 bases). The germline CDR1 and CDR2 sequences are LNHDA and SQIVND (reference sequence). V was cut by 7 bases and J by 10 bases, with 17 bases left in between. The CDR3 contains 13 residues. DNA for the CDR3: TGTGCCAGTAATCTGGGGGGTTTTGGCGAGCAGTTCTTC. Amino acid sequence: CASNLGGFGEQFF.

The chain is built from TRBV19 and TRBJ1-1, with 7 bases aligning to TRBD1. There are 13 residues in the CDR3. J lost 4 bases, V lost 5 bases, and 4 bases had no gene match. Germline CDR1 is LNHDA and CDR2 is SQIVND (reference sequence). CDR3 in DNA: TGTGCCAGTAGTGAGGGGGCGGGCACTGAAGCTTTCTTT. Residues: CASSEGAGTEAFF.